This is a list of T cell receptor beta chains from one sample in a study of T cell repertoires in cytomegalovirus infection. TCRdb recomputed calls from the reads with MiXCR, one row per CDR3 protein. The data show some 480,000 distinct CDR3 sequences, 33% seen once. For these TCRs, the target antigens are not known. The material sequenced was cultured PBMCs, taken from culture after CMV antigen stimulation. These TCRs come from a human donor in good health (CMV status not recorded). Some clones in this sample may be carry-over from other donors' samples. CDR3s include the opening cysteine and the closing phenylalanine or tryptophan. Where a row states a size, it is once, few, many or the class of an expanded clone; other rows omit it.

TRBV30	14	.	TRBJ2-5	CAWSGQTLRGTQYF
TRBV18	13	few	TRBJ1-2	CASSPASRNGYTF
TRBV7-2	14	.	TRBJ1-3	CASSFRGFGNTIYF
TRBV7-6	14	many	TRBJ2-7	CASSLLAGDYEQYF
TRBV30	13	medium-sized	TRBJ2-3	CAWNLVGTDTQYF
TRBV29-1	13	once	TRBJ2-2	CSTSGSRTGELFF
TRBV7-8	16	many	TRBJ2-2	CASSRNRIGDTGELFF
TRBV11-2	13	.	TRBJ2-2	CASSPGHTGELFF
TRBV28	18	.	TRBJ1-1	CASSLTPSRVKVNTEAFF
TRBV20-1	17	few	TRBJ2-3	CSARVAPTETSTDTQYF
TRBV28	12	.	TRBJ1-1	CASSHLDTEAFF
TRBV10-3	16	.	TRBJ1-2	CAIGEGVAELGDGYTF
TRBV6-2/TRBV6-3	15	.	TRBJ2-2	CASSWDRVNTGELFF
TRBV7-6	17	few	TRBJ2-7	CASSITSTGPYSYEQYF
TRBV7-9	16	.	TRBJ2-2	CASSHPPGASTGELFF
TRBV29-1	12	few	TRBJ1-2	CSVGKEGLGYTF
TRBV28	15	.	TRBJ2-1	CASSLRTSGQNEQFF
TRBV7-2	14	many	TRBJ2-5	CASSPRGTGETQYF
TRBV7-2	14	few	TRBJ2-2	CASRYDSITGELFF
TRBV5-6	15	many	TRBJ2-5	CASSLRAGVQETQYF
TRBV20-1	13	.	TRBJ2-7	CSALSGTGNEQYF
TRBV9	15	once	TRBJ1-4	CASSASTGGNEKLFF
TRBV29-1	10	few	TRBJ1-1	CSVENPFAFF
TRBV12-3/TRBV12-4	14	.	TRBJ2-5	CASSLGSTRETQYF
TRBV2	16	few	TRBJ2-1	CASSGGGLASYNEQFF
TRBV4-1	16	.	TRBJ2-3	CASSQAGLAAGDTQYF
TRBV19	16	.	TRBJ2-1	CASSIENSGYYNEQFF
TRBV29-1	14	few	TRBJ1-2	CSVRYDIRGYGYTF
TRBV7-2	12	few	TRBJ1-5	CASSLDGQPQHF
TRBV28	11	.	TRBJ2-1	CASSWAKEQFF
TRBV4-3	15	.	TRBJ1-5	CASSQEDTRNQPQHF
TRBV6-6	16	.	TRBJ2-4	CASRSGTPLAKNIQYF
TRBV20-1	15	few	TRBJ1-1	CSARIRGGRNTEAFF
TRBV2	12	.	TRBJ1-1	CASSDWSAEAFF
TRBV7-2	16	.	TRBJ2-5	CASSLAVSGRRETQYF
TRBV15	17	few	TRBJ1-5	CATSSPLIRQINQPQHF
TRBV11-3	14	.	TRBJ1-1	CASSLVNRGPEAFF
TRBV29-1	10	.	TRBJ2-1	CSVEHNEQFF
TRBV15	15	.	TRBJ2-3	CATSWPGGRGDTQYF
TRBV7-2	15	.	TRBJ2-3	CASSLEGLAGSTQYF
TRBV5-4	16	.	TRBJ2-1	CASSTGALGRDNEQFF
TRBV28	13	.	TRBJ1-4	CASSSGMDEKLFF